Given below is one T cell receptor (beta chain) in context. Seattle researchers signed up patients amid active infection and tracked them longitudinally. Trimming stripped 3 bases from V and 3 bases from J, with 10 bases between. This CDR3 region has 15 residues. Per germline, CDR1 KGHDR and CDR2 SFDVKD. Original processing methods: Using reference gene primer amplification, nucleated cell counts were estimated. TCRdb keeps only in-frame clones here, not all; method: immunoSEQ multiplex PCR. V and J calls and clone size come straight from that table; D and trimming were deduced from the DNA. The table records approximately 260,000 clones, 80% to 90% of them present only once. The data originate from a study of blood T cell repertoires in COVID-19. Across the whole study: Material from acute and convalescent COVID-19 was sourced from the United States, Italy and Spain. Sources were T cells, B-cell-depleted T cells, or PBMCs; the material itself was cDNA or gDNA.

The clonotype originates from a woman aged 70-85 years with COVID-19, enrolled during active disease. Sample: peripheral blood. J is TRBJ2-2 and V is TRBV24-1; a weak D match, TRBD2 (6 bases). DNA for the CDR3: TGTGCCACCAGTGATGCGGGACGGGACACCGGGGAGCTGTTTTTT. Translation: CATSDAGRDTGELFF.